This record looks at one T cell receptor (beta chain) sequence and its context. This clonotype turned up a few times. Which antigen it targets is not known. No base qualities exist here, and no much larger clone lies one base off it. Library preparation attached unique molecular identifiers to individual cDNA molecules for quantitative, reproducible TCR counting. Both TCR alpha and TCR beta chains were sequenced from each blood RNA sample. Regarding the original processing steps: The median number of TCRs per sample was 95,638, ranging from about 20,000 to 750,000. The Decombinator software suite was used to annotate V, J and CDR3 in the TCR reads. To make PS versus PT1 abundance plots, every sample was subsampled to the same number of TCRs (28,000). Expanded TCRs were defined as absent before sensitization and observed at least eight times at the 2-week time point. TCRdb itself trimmed the public reads at Q25 with fastp, ran MiXCR and retained productive beta chains. Identical CDR3 protein sequences are pooled into one entry, listed with their most common genes and DNA. Here the V and J calls rest on TCRdb's processing, not on the authors' analysis. Recorded for this sample are thousands of distinct CDR3 sequences; 40% to 60% of them occurred a single time. The ten largest clones capture roughly 5.9% of the sample.

This sample is drawn from a study of human T cells and chemical hapten exposure (dated by TCRdb to the early 2020s). As for the study more broadly: For sensitization, 2% DPC in acetone was applied to a 2 cm by 2 cm area of upper inner arm skin. Throughout the study period of about 23 weeks, patients also received therapeutic DPC doses to the scalp every week. Patch tests used Finn chambers with 0.01% DPC on the upper back, scored after 6 days by International Contact Dermatitis Research Group standards. The patient cohort, mostly female, included alopecia areata with under or over 50% scalp involvement, alopecia totalis and alopecia universalis. Libraries were pooled for sequencing, and variation in per-sample TCR yields was attributed mainly to small differences in library volumes within the pool. This study followed changes in the peripheral blood TCR repertoire in vivo during primary and secondary sensitization of alopecia patients to the hapten diphenylcyclopropenone (DPC). Blood samples were taken from patients before sensitization (week 0) and at 2, 6 and about 24 weeks after DPC sensitization. Nearly 30 alopecia patients gave blood for TCR sequencing at one to four time points (pre-sensitization, 2, 6 and 24 weeks). Paper-wide results and their limitations: Patch test score was positively correlated with the number of PT1 expanded TCRs, with significance at thresholds 8, 16 and 32 but not at 4. All patients had alopecia, a presumed autoimmune disease, so their immune response might differ from that of healthy individuals. Compared with pre-sensitization or healthy control sets, expanded TCRs formed significantly more large CDR3 similarity clusters, which is consistent with antigen-driven responses. The number of TCRs above 1 in 1000 frequency did not change with DPC sensitization; there was no evidence of global repertoire structure alterations. Repeated subsampling changed both the strength of the expansion versus patch-test correlation and the threshold at which that correlation became significant.

Between the V and J ends, shortened by 4 bases and 3 bases respectively, the junction contains 13 bases. Per the germline V gene, SGHRS is the CDR1 and YFSETQ is the CDR2. Including the terminal cysteine and phenylalanine, the CDR3 comprises 14 residues. The DNA shown is the 42-base CDR3, in frame from base 1. The treatment or condition label on this specimen signifies: therapeutic diphenylcyclopropenone sensitization with weekly scalp DPC. Blood at each patch-test visit was drawn before the patch test was applied. Patients were eligible if aged 18 to 70, diagnosed with alopecia and judged suitable for DPC therapy, and pregnant patients were excluded. Unfractionated whole blood was collected in Tempus Blood RNA tubes, and total RNA was extracted from that blood.

This sequence uses TRBV5-1 and TRBJ2-5; the D gene is perhaps TRBD1 or TRBD2, each of them matching over 5 bases. The specimen was whole blood, collected before DPC sensitization or 2, 6, or about 24 weeks after (not recorded which). This TCR was sampled from an adult with alopecia areata. Some clones in this sample may be carry-over from other donors' samples. This table probably holds off-target reads from a library built for another chain. The CDR3 has the sequence CASSPGTAEETQYF. The bases read TGCGCCAGCAGCCCCGGGACCGCGGAAGAGACCCAGTACTTC.